The entry that follows covers one TCR beta chain sequence. Its antigen is not identified. The culture ran for about 10 days, and then CD4+ T cells were isolated. Neither prior SARS-CoV-2 infection nor positive nucleocapsid antibodies were present in the vaccine recipients. This entry comes from a study of vaccination effects on CD4 cells after COVID-19. Study-level information: Each participant was given two doses of one vaccine (BNT162b2 or mRNA-1273).

General study points: Common cold coronaviruses were cross-recognized by only 1 of 255 vaccine-induced clones in healthy vaccinees. Missing from the study were early post-infection timepoints, and its convalescent patients were few.

The table came from immunoSEQ multiplex PCR; TCRdb's copy has only in-frame clones and leaves some out. This sample has around 50,000 clones; more than 65% occur once, and the top ten carry approximately 5%. This CDR3 spans 12 amino acids. The germline gives CDR1 MDHEN, CDR2 SYDVKM. The V end lost 5 bases, the J end lost 5 bases, and 9 bases lay between the germline ends. V and J are TRBV28 and TRBJ1-2; D may be TRBD1 (5 bases). This specimen was CD4+ T cells from PBMCs cultured without peptide, taken before COVID-19 vaccination. The origin of this receptor is a human donor who received a COVID-19 vaccine. CDR3 coding DNA: TGTGCCAGCAGTAGCCCAGGGTATGGCTACACCTTC. It encodes CASSSPGYGYTF.